This entry is about one T cell receptor beta chain. What this receptor recognizes is not known. Base-call qualities are not available, and no considerably larger clone is one nucleotide away. TCRbeta CDR3 regions were amplified from genomic DNA using the immunoSEQ Assay, a bias-controlled multiplex PCR. The original pipeline was this. The number of nucleated cells in each sample was estimated by amplification of reference gene primers within the assay. To quantify the absolute abundance of each unique TCRbeta CDR3 rearrangement, sequence reads were collapsed and filtered. For each sample, productive Simpson clonality was calculated by taking the square root of Simpson's diversity index across productive rearrangements. TCRdb carries this immuneACCESS record with in-frame sequences only. Its versions omit some clonotypes, under half of them owing to an unresolved V gene in the studies checked, with the rest unexplained. V and J calls and clone size are given by that table; D and trimming were obtained from the DNA. The sample yields about 250,000 clones; around 84% were counted once. The ten largest clones take up 1.5% to 2% of the sample.

Measured from the cysteine to the phenylalanine, the CDR3 is 14 residues long. Only CDR3 DNA is held: 42 bases, read in frame from base 1. For this chain, trimming is 3 bases at the V end and 8 bases at the J end, and the number of junction bases without a gene match is 9. CDR1 and CDR2 are read off the germline V gene (reference sequence) as LNHDA and SQIVND. In the prospective study, participants were roughly 18 to 89 years old, resided in fewer than 25 geographic areas of the United States, and were enrolled through a virtual design. Cohort assignment in the prospective study relied on participant-reported clinical history from a screening survey and a study questionnaire. For ImmuneRACE Cohort 3, a participant was defined as recovered based on two consecutive negative NP/OP PCR tests, clearance by a healthcare professional, or resolution of symptoms. Each participant in the prospective study had whole blood, serum and a nasopharyngeal or oropharyngeal swab collected by mobile phlebotomists. Additional blood draws and questionnaires over an approximately two-month period could optionally be provided by prospective study participants. Before DNA extraction, prospective study blood samples were shipped either frozen or at room temperature.

The data derive from a study of blood T cell repertoires in COVID-19 (dated by TCRdb to 2019 to 2021). With regard to the full study: Collaborator samples came from the United States, Italy and Spain and covered acute and convalescent phases of COVID-19. The sample metadata nearly always contained a de-identified subject ID, COVID-19 status, age in years and sex. The prospective study material was composed of cDNA or gDNA derived from T cells, B-cell-depleted T cells, or PBMCs. Where HLA class I and class II types were available, the types were taken from metadata supplied by the sample provider, not from assay-based typing. The repertoires were released in a freely available public database meant as a resource for research on the immune response to SARS-CoV-2. Deeply sampled blood TCRbeta repertoires from subjects exposed to, actively infected with, or recovered from COVID-19 were included in the dataset. Samples were obtained from the ongoing ImmuneRACE study (first 160 participants) and from 1,254 subjects provided by 6 global collaborators. What the work shows at the level of the full study, not this receptor alone: How much clinical and demographic metadata was included differed by source and by participant, and the metadata was provided uncurated.

Sequenced: PBMCs or T cells enriched from blood (not recorded which). The V and J segments used are TRBV19 and TRBJ1-2, and 7 bases in between align with TRBD1. The clonotype was recovered from a woman between 45 and 65 years old who had recovered from COVID-19. The CDR3 amino acid sequence is: CASSMEGAIRGYTF. The nucleotide sequence reads TGTGCCAGTAGTATGGAGGGGGCGATCAGAGGCTACACCTTC.